Here is one TCR beta chain with its context. Its matching antigen is unknown. V was clipped by 4 bases and J by 2 bases; unmatched bases: 7. The CDR3 is 16 residues long. The germline V gene has CDR1 KGHSH and CDR2 LQKENI. The primer mix had 60 Vbeta and 13 Jbeta primers. Profiling relied on immunoSEQ multiplex PCR, and the TCRdb table lists in-frame clones only, not all of them. The top ten clones hold about 2.2% of a sample with 140,000 to 150,000 clones, 75% to 80% of them seen once. This specimen comes from a study of cytomegalovirus exposure and HLA in healthy donors. Study-level results: Further analysis was carried out later, and it showed several of the most significant clusters appearing linked to common viral pathogens. Specific recognition of CMV antigens was confirmed in vitro for a few chains (all CMV-associated).

This clonotype originated in a woman aged 18-35 years in good health and CMV-seropositive. The gene calls are TRBV18 and TRBJ2-1, with 8 positions matching TRBD2. Sequenced: PBMCs. The CDR3 region is CASSRKTGGTYNEQFF. Here the CDR3 DNA reads TGTGCCAGCTCACGGAAAACGGGGGGGACCTACAATGAGCAGTTCTTC.